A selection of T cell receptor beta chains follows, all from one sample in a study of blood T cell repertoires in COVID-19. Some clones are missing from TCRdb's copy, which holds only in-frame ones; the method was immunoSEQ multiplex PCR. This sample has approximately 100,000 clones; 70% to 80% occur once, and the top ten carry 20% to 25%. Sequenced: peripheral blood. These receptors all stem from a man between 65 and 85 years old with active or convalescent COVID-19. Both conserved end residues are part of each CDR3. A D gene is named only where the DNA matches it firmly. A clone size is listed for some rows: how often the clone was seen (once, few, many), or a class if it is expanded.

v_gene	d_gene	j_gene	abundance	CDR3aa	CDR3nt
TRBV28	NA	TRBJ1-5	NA	CASSYTRNQPQHF	TGTGCCAGCAGTTACACGAGGAACCAGCCCCAGCATTTT
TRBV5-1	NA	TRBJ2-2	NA	CASSLGLAPGELFF	TGCGCCAGCAGCCTGGGACTCGCCCCCGGGGAGCTGTTTTTT
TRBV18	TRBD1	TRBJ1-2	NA	CASSPTGPPYGYTF	TGTGCCAGCTCTCCGACAGGGCCTCCCTATGGCTACACCTTC
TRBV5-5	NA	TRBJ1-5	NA	CASSLFRGGNQPQHF	TGTGCCAGCAGCTTGTTCCGGGGAGGCAATCAGCCCCAGCATTTT
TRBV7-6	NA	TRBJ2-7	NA	CASSLSQGEFDAEQYF	TGTGCCAGCAGCTTATCTCAGGGTGAGTTCGACGCCGAGCAGTACTTC
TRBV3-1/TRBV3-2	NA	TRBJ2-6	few	CASSLLGTGANVLTF	TGTGCCAGCAGCCTCCTCGGGACTGGGGCCAACGTCCTGACTTTC
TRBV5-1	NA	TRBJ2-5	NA	CASSLRGGETQYF	TGCGCCAGCAGCCTAAGGGGGGGTGAGACCCAGTACTTC
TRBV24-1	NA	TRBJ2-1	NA	CATSDFPRGEQFF	TGTGCCACCAGTGATTTTCCGCGGGGTGAGCAGTTCTTC
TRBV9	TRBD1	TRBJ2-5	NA	CASSHRGEQETQYF	TGTGCCAGCAGCCACAGGGGGGAGCAAGAGACCCAGTACTTC
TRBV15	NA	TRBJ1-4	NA	CATSRGPPRIATNEKLFF	TGTGCCACCAGCAGGGGGCCACCGCGAATTGCAACTAATGAAAAACTGTTTTTT
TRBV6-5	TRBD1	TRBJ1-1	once	CASSYRGQGRLAQAFF	TGTGCCAGCAGTTACCGGGGACAGGGTAGATTGGCCCAAGCTTTCTTT
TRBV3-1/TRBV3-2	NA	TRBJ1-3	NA	CASRLTEAGNTIYF	TGTGCCAGCAGACTTACAGAAGCTGGAAACACCATATATTTT
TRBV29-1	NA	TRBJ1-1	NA	CSGAVGPDTEAFF	TGCAGCGGAGCTGTGGGGCCGGACACTGAAGCTTTCTTT
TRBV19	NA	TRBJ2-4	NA	CASSKETGVAKNIQYF	TGTGCCAGTAGTAAGGAGACGGGAGTAGCCAAAAACATTCAGTACTTC
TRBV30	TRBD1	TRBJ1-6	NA	CAWSRDRGRSPLHF	TGTGCCTGGAGTCGGGACAGGGGGCGATCACCCCTCCACTTT
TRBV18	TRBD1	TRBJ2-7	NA	CASSPLGGTGGSYEQYF	TGTGCCAGCTCACCACTAGGCGGGACAGGGGGTTCCTACGAGCAGTACTTC
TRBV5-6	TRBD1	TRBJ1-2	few	CASSIPGQEGKDYGYTF	TGTGCCAGCAGCATACCGGGACAGGAGGGTAAGGACTATGGCTACACCTTC
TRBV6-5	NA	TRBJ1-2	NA	CASSLQENYGYTF	TGTGCCAGCAGTTTACAGGAGAACTATGGCTACACCTTC
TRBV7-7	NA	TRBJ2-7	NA	CASSLAGAYEQYF	TGTGCTAGCAGCTTAGCAGGGGCCTACGAGCAGTACTTC
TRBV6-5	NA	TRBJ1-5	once	CASSYVTGLNQPQHF	TGTGCCAGCAGTTACGTGACAGGCCTCAATCAGCCCCAGCATTTT
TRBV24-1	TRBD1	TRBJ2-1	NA	CATSDPGQGGDEQFF	TGTGCCACCAGTGATCCAGGACAGGGAGGAGATGAGCAGTTCTTC
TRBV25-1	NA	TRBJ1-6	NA	CASSDPGDGGNSPLHF	TGTGCCAGCAGTGACCCTGGCGACGGGGGTAATTCACCCCTCCACTTT
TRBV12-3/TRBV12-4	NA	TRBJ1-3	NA	CASSQGIRNTIYF	TGTGCCAGCAGCCAGGGGATTAGAAACACCATATATTTT
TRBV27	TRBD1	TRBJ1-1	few	CASSPRTGMNTEAFF	TGTGCCAGCAGTCCCCGGACAGGGATGAACACTGAAGCTTTCTTT
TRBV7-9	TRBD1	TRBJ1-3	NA	CASSLGTGGARSNTIYF	TGTGCCAGCAGCTTAGGGACAGGGGGCGCGAGGAGCAACACCATATATTTT
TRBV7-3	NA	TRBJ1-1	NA	CASSKIDSNTEAFF	TGTGCCAGCAGCAAAATAGATTCGAACACTGAAGCTTTCTTT
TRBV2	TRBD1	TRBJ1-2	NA	CASSRDRVKNGYTF	TGTGCCAGCAGTAGGGACAGGGTGAAAAATGGCTACACCTTC
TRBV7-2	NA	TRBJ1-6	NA	CASSLGDVNSPLHF	TGTGCCAGCAGCTTAGGCGATGTAAATTCACCCCTCCACTTT
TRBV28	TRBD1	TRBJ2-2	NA	CASSSRPGQGPGELFF	TGTGCCAGCAGTTCACGACCGGGACAGGGGCCCGGGGAGCTGTTTTTT
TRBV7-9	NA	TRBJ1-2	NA	CASSLDTNYGYTF	TGTGCCAGCAGCTTGGACACTAACTATGGCTACACCTTC
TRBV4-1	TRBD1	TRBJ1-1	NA	CASSLTLTGGSGNTEAFF	TGCGCCAGCAGCCTCACCTTGACAGGGGGCTCAGGGAACACTGAAGCTTTCTTT
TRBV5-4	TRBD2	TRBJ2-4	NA	CASSPGLAGPKNIQYF	TGTGCCAGCAGCCCTGGACTAGCGGGACCCAAAAACATTCAGTACTTC
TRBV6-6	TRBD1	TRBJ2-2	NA	CASRPRQGAAGELFF	TGTGCCAGCAGACCTCGACAGGGGGCGGCCGGGGAGCTGTTTTTT
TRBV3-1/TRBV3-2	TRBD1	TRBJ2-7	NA	CASSRQGAYEQYF	TGTGCCAGCAGCCGACAGGGAGCCTACGAGCAGTACTTC
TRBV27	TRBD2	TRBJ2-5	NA	CASSSAIAGGQETQYF	TGTGCCAGCAGTTCCGCCATAGCGGGGGGGCAAGAGACCCAGTACTTC
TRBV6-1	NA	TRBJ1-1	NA	CASSEYNPKGYGSWAFF	TGTGCCAGCAGTGAATATAACCCCAAGGGGTATGGTAGTTGGGCTTTCTTT
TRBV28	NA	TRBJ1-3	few	CASSRTQEGNTIYF	TGTGCCAGCAGTCGGACTCAAGAAGGAAACACCATATATTTT
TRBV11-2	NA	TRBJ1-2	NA	CASSPHRVGYTF	TGTGCCAGCAGCCCTCACAGGGTTGGCTACACCTTC
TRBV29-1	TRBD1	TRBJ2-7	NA	CSVVGQGVSYEQYF	TGCAGCGTTGTTGGACAGGGCGTCTCCTACGAGCAGTACTTC
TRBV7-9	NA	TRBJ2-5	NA	CASSLPGLQQETQYF	TGTGCCAGCAGCCTCCCTGGACTGCAGCAAGAGACCCAGTACTTC